The 15 T cell receptor beta chains reported below all come from one sample, sequenced in a study of cytomegalovirus exposure and HLA in healthy donors. It was with 60 Vbeta and 13 Jbeta primers that the PCR ran. Measured with immunoSEQ multiplex PCR; TCRdb has only the in-frame clones, and not every one. This sample has roughly 200,000 clones, with approximately 88% found just once. Material for sequencing was PBMCs. All receptors come from a boy between 2 and 10 years old in good health and CMV-seronegative.

This clone was observed a handful of times. The rearrangement links TRBV5-5 to TRBJ2-3; D unclear. The ends were cut back, 0 bases at V and 6 bases at J, with 11 bases in the middle. Germline CDR1 and CDR2: SGHKS and YYEKEE (reference sequence). The CDR3 contains 14 residues. CDR3 amino acids: CASSLALPEDTQYF. CDR3 bases: TGTGCCAGCAGCTTGGCGCTTCCCGAGGATACGCAGTATTTT. Full variable domain (remainder filled in from reference TRBV5-5 and TRBJ2-3): DAGVTQSPTHLIKTRGQQVTLRCSPISGHKSVSWYQQVLGQGPQFIFQYYEKEERGRGNFPDRFSARQFPNYSSELNVNALLLGDSALYLCASSLALPEDTQYFGPGTRLTVL.

The chain uses TRBV9 and TRBJ1-2; 8 bases map to TRBD1. Germline-derived CDR1 and CDR2 are SGDLS and YYNGEE. V trimming: 0 bases; J trimming: 8 bases; junction bases outside the gene matches: 9. The CDR3 covers 15 residues. The chain's CDR3 is CASSVEGAGGSGYTF. The CDR3 DNA reads TGTGCCAGCAGCGTAGAGGGGGCAGGGGGCTCCGGCTACACCTTC.

The CDR3, as DNA: TGTGCCAGCAGTCGGACAGGGGAGGGGCATGAGCAGTTCTTC. It translates to CASSRTGEGHEQFF. The chain uses TRBV6-4 and TRBJ2-1, with 9 bases aligning to TRBD1. CDR3 length: 14 residues. With 5 bases clipped from V and 8 bases from J, the junction kept 7 bases outside the gene matches. CDR1 and CDR2 (germline): MRHNA, SNTAGT.

The rearrangement uses TRBV15 and TRBJ2-5; D possibly corresponds to TRBD2 (5 bases). With 4 bases removed from V and 2 bases from J, the gap between germline ends came to 11 bases. This CDR3 contains 14 residues. Per germline, CDR1 LNHNV and CDR2 YYDKDF (reference sequence). CDR3 in amino acids: CATSTFRGQETQYF. CDR3 in DNA: TGTGCCACCAGCACTTTTCGGGGACAAGAGACCCAGTACTTC.

V is TRBV27 and J is TRBJ2-2; perhaps TRBD2 as D (7 bases). There are 17 residues in the CDR3. V was pared by 6 bases and J by 8 bases, with 25 bases between. The germline V gene has CDR1 MNHEY and CDR2 SMNVEV (reference sequence). The chain's CDR3 is CASRLKGGGSPEGELFF. DNA for the CDR3: TGTGCCAGCAGGTTAAAAGGGGGGGGCAGCCCCGAGGGGGAGCTGTTTTTT.

V gene TRBV7-8 combines with J gene TRBJ2-2; 8 nucleotides agree with TRBD2. The V and J ends lost 5 bases and 2 bases, in that order; junction bases with no gene match: 7. Germline assignment: CDR1 SGHVS and CDR2 FQNEAQ. The CDR3 loop spans 16 amino acids. The CDR3 loop reads CASSRTSGVNTGELFF. The CDR3 DNA reads TGTGCCAGCAGCCGTACTAGCGGCGTTAACACCGGGGAGCTGTTTTTT.

The rearrangement links TRBV9 to TRBJ1-1; tentatively, D is TRBD1 (5 bases). Trimming pared 4 bases from V and 5 bases from J, leaving 27 bases between. The CDR3 has 18 residues. Germline V lookup: CDR1 SGDLS, CDR2 YYNGEE. The DNA for the CDR3 is TGTGCCAGCAGCCCACGTAGATGGGGGGGGTTCGTAGGAACTGAAGCTTTCTTT. This encodes CASSPRRWGGFVGTEAFF.

J is TRBJ1-1 and V is TRBV4-1; 8 bases match TRBD1. Germline lookup yields CDR1 MGHRA and CDR2 YSYEKL. Germline trimming cut 5 bases from V and 11 bases from J; bases unmatched to any gene: 7. The CDR3 runs 12 residues. The CDR3 coding sequence is TGCGCCAGCAGCGACAGGGGTTGCCAGGCTTTCTTT. Protein: CASSDRGCQAFF.

The genes are TRBV18 and TRBJ1-1; 8 bases fit TRBD1. V lost 2 bases, J lost 5 bases, and 7 bases stayed unmatched. Looked up from germline, CDR1 is KGHSH and CDR2 is LQKENI. CDR3 length: 15 amino acids. The CDR3: CASSPSDRVVTEAFF. Written as DNA, the CDR3 is TGTGCCAGCTCACCATCGGACAGGGTAGTAACTGAAGCTTTCTTT.

The chain joins TRBV5-4 to TRBJ1-4, with 9 bases aligning to TRBD1. Germline V gene sequence: CDR1 SGHNT, CDR2 YYREEE (reference sequence). Unmatched junction bases numbered 2, after V lost 4 bases and J lost 4 bases. The CDR3 has 14 residues. The CDR3 region is CASSPDRGNEKLFF. CDR3 bases: TGTGCCAGCAGCCCGGACAGGGGTAATGAAAAACTGTTTTTT.

The chain combines TRBV2 with TRBJ2-2; 10 bases are shared with TRBD2. The CDR3 runs 14 residues. V shed 11 bases, J shed 3 bases, and the junction held 6 bases outside the gene matches. Germline V gene lookup returns CDR1 SNHLY and CDR2 FYNNEI. CDR3 bases: TGTGCCTACACGACTAGCGGGTACACCGGGGAGCTGTTTTTT. This translates into CAYTTSGYTGELFF.

The chain couples TRBV5-1 to TRBJ2-7; D perhaps matches TRBD1 (6 bases). This CDR3 has 16 residues. CDR1 and CDR2 (germline): SGHRS, YFSETQ. Trimming cost V 0 bases and J 1 base, with 14 bases left between them. CDR3 in amino acids: CASSLAAGAGSYEQYF. CDR3 DNA: TGCGCCAGCAGCTTGGCCGCAGGGGCGGGTTCCTACGAGCAGTACTTC.

This rearrangement joins TRBV5-1 to TRBJ2-2, with D hard to call. Per germline, CDR1 SGHRS and CDR2 YFSETQ. Trimming stripped 7 bases from V and 4 bases from J, with 8 bases between. The CDR3 has 12 amino acids. CDR3 loop: CASCPGTGELFF. CDR3 sequence (DNA): TGCGCCAGCTGCCCCGGCACCGGGGAGCTGTTTTTT.

The chain combines TRBV30 with TRBJ1-5; TRBD1 is a possible D gene (6 bases). This CDR3 spans 14 amino acids. V was shortened by 2 bases and J by 6 bases, with 14 bases between the two germline ends. CDR1 and CDR2 (germline): GTSNPN, SVGIG (reference sequence). CDR3 loop: CAWSQQGLSQPQHF. The CDR3 DNA reads as TGTGCCTGGAGTCAACAGGGTTTATCTCAGCCCCAGCATTTT.

This clone was seen only once. The rearrangement uses TRBV7-2 and TRBJ2-7; 10 nucleotides match TRBD2. CDR1 is SGHTA, CDR2 FQGNSA, per germline. The CDR3 runs 14 residues. J lost 5 bases, V lost 0 bases, and 1 base had no gene match. The CDR3 region has the DNA TGTGCCAGCAGCTTAGCCGGGACTAGCGACGAGCAGTACTTC. It is translated as CASSLAGTSDEQYF. Full variable domain (outside the CDR3, taken from reference TRBV7-2 and TRBJ2-7): GAGVSQSPSNKVTEKGKDVELRCDPISGHTALYWYRQSLGQGLEFLIYFQGNSAPDKSGLPSDRFSAERTGGSVSTLTIQRTQQEDSAVYLCASSLAGTSDEQYFGPGTRLTVT.